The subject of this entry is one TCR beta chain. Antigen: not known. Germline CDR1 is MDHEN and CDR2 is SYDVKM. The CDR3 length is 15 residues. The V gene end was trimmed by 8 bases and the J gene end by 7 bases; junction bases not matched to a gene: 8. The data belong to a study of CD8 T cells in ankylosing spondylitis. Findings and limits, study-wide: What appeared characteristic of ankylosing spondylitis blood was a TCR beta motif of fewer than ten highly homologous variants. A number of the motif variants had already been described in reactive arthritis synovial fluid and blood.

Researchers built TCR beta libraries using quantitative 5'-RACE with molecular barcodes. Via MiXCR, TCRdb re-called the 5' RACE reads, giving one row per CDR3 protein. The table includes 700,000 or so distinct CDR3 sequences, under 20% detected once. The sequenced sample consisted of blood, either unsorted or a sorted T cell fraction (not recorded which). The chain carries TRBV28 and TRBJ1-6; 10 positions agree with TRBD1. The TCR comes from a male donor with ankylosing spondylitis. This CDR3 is CASDIRDRGNSPLHF. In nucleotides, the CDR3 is TGTGCCAGCGATATAAGGGACAGGGGAAATTCACCCCTCCACTTT.